This is a list of T cell receptor beta chains from one sample in a study of T cells after yellow fever vaccination. One entry per CDR3 protein, called by TCRdb with MiXCR from the 5' RACE reads. This table has 200,000 to 250,000 distinct CDR3 sequences, 6.9% appearing once. Sample: CD4+ T cells sorted from PBMCs, taken 15 days after the yellow fever booster vaccination. The receptors derive from a man aged 25 to 40 who received the YFV17D yellow fever vaccine. CDR3s include the opening cysteine and the closing phenylalanine or tryptophan. Each record gives: D gene, J gene, clone size, V gene, CDR3 protein, CDR3 DNA. D genes are given only for firm matches. Clone size is shown for a subset of rows, as once, few, many or a class of expanded clone.

d_gene: TRBD2; j_gene: TRBJ2-7; abundance: many; v_gene: TRBV20-1; CDR3aa: CSAPGSGTEPYEQYF; CDR3nt: TGCAGTGCCCCCGGCAGCGGGACGGAACCCTACGAGCAGTACTTC
d_gene: NA; j_gene: TRBJ2-7; abundance: few; v_gene: TRBV28; CDR3aa: CASSLRGNEQYF; CDR3nt: TGTGCCAGCAGTTTAAGGGGAAACGAGCAGTACTTC
d_gene: NA; j_gene: TRBJ1-3; abundance: many; v_gene: TRBV20-1; CDR3aa: CSARVPGSGNTIYF; CDR3nt: TGCAGTGCTCGCGTGCCGGGTTCTGGAAACACCATATATTTT
d_gene: NA; j_gene: TRBJ2-1; abundance: NA; v_gene: TRBV29-1; CDR3aa: CSVMSSNEQFF; CDR3nt: TGCAGTGTCATGAGTAGCAATGAGCAGTTCTTC
d_gene: TRBD1; j_gene: TRBJ2-3; abundance: many; v_gene: TRBV12-3/TRBV12-4; CDR3aa: CASSWTGLGDTQYF; CDR3nt: TGTGCCAGCAGCTGGACAGGACTTGGGGATACGCAGTATTTT
d_gene: NA; j_gene: TRBJ2-3; abundance: few; v_gene: TRBV9; CDR3aa: CASSPRGGTGGDTQYF; CDR3nt: TGTGCCAGCAGCCCCCGTGGCGGGACGGGTGGGGATACGCAGTATTTT
d_gene: NA; j_gene: TRBJ2-1; abundance: few; v_gene: TRBV30; CDR3aa: CAWTFHNEQFF; CDR3nt: TGTGCCTGGACATTTCACAATGAGCAGTTCTTC
d_gene: TRBD1; j_gene: TRBJ2-4; abundance: NA; v_gene: TRBV4-2; CDR3aa: CASSPPGQKNIQYF; CDR3nt: TGTGCCAGCAGCCCACCGGGACAGAAAAACATTCAGTACTTC
d_gene: NA; j_gene: TRBJ1-1; abundance: few; v_gene: TRBV12-3/TRBV12-4; CDR3aa: CASRTGLVEAFF; CDR3nt: TGTGCCAGCAGGACCGGGCTTGTAGAAGCTTTCTTT
d_gene: TRBD2; j_gene: TRBJ2-3; abundance: once; v_gene: TRBV5-4; CDR3aa: CASSLGASGNWGTDTQYF; CDR3nt: TGTGCCAGCAGCTTGGGGGCTAGCGGGAACTGGGGCACAGATACGCAGTATTTT
d_gene: NA; j_gene: TRBJ1-1; abundance: NA; v_gene: TRBV5-1; CDR3aa: CASSFGGEGRTEAFF; CDR3nt: TGCGCCAGCAGCTTCGGGGGGGAGGGGCGAACTGAAGCTTTCTTT